The present entry profiles one T cell receptor (beta chain) with its context. Cohorts were determined from participant-reported clinical history. The data originate from a study of blood T cell repertoires in COVID-19. Measured with immunoSEQ multiplex PCR; TCRdb has only the in-frame clones, and not every one. The sample lists approximately 390,000 clones; about 83% were seen once. CDR1 is LNHDA, CDR2 SQIVND, per germline (reference sequence). V was trimmed by 10 bases and J by 7 bases, leaving 17 bases between them. This CDR3 comprises 14 residues. Sequencing used PBMCs or T cells enriched from blood (not recorded which). The clonotype originates from a woman aged 45-65 years who had recovered from COVID-19. This chain joins TRBV19 and TRBJ1-6; D is perhaps TRBD1 (6 bases). This CDR3 is CATSWDTENSPLHF. CDR3 DNA sequence: TGTGCCACCTCATGGGACACGGAAAATTCACCCCTCCACTTT.